Listed below are T cell receptor beta chains from one sample, sequenced in a study. In TCRdb, the 5' RACE reads were re-called with MiXCR into one record per CDR3 protein. Of approximately 23,000 distinct CDR3 sequences detected, about 30% appear once; the ten largest clones hold about 2%. The sequencing input was tumor-infiltrating naive CD4+ T cells sorted from the breast tumor. These receptors were obtained from a female donor with breast cancer. Both conserved end residues are part of each CDR3. A D gene is named only where the DNA matches it firmly. The listing skips clone size in some rows; elsewhere it reads once, few, many or a size class.

D: -; size: few; J: TRBJ2-7; V: TRBV5-5; CDR3: CASTHDAGGIYEQYF; DNA: TGTGCCAGCACCCACGACGCTGGGGGGATCTACGAGCAGTACTTC
D: -; size: -; J: TRBJ2-1; V: TRBV4-1; CDR3: CASSQVDLTVYGSEQFF; DNA: TGCGCCAGCAGCCAAGTGGATCTGACGGTTTATGGGAGTGAGCAGTTCTTC
D: -; size: few; J: TRBJ2-1; V: TRBV7-3; CDR3: CASSLGGDSYNEQFF; DNA: TGTGCCAGCAGCTTAGGGGGCGACTCCTACAATGAGCAGTTCTTC
D: -; size: few; J: TRBJ2-1; V: TRBV6-5; CDR3: CASSPTPGEGRYNEQFF; DNA: TGTGCCAGCAGTCCGACTCCAGGGGAGGGCCGGTACAATGAGCAGTTCTTC
D: TRBD1; size: many; J: TRBJ1-2; V: TRBV5-1; CDR3: CASSQNPPGQGGDYTF; DNA: TGCGCCAGCAGCCAAAATCCCCCGGGACAGGGGGGGGACTACACCTTC
D: TRBD2; size: few; J: TRBJ2-1; V: TRBV6-6; CDR3: CASTRLAGGGEQFF; DNA: TGTGCCAGCACCAGGCTAGCGGGAGGGGGTGAGCAGTTCTTC
D: -; size: -; J: TRBJ1-4; V: TRBV6-5; CDR3: CASSESATNEKLFF; DNA: TGTGCCAGCAGCGAGAGTGCAACTAATGAAAAACTGTTTTTT
D: TRBD1; size: -; J: TRBJ2-7; V: TRBV19; CDR3: CASSPRTGASVYEQYF; DNA: TGTGCCAGTAGTCCACGGACAGGGGCCTCTGTCTACGAGCAGTACTTC
D: TRBD2; size: few; J: TRBJ2-1; V: TRBV29-1; CDR3: CSVVASGRALSYNEQFF; DNA: TGCAGCGTTGTTGCTAGCGGGAGGGCCCTGTCCTACAATGAGCAGTTCTTC
D: -; size: many; J: TRBJ2-7; V: TRBV6-1; CDR3: CASSNLAYEQYF; DNA: TGTGCCAGCAGCAACCTCGCCTACGAGCAGTACTTC
D: TRBD2; size: -; J: TRBJ2-1; V: TRBV3-1; CDR3: CASSQTSGRINEQSF; DNA: TGTGCCAGCAGCCAGACTAGCGGGAGGATTAATGAGCAGTCCTTC
D: TRBD2; size: -; J: TRBJ2-7; V: TRBV20-1; CDR3: CSARTWTSRNPEQYF; DNA: TGCAGTGCTAGAACCTGGACTAGCCGAAACCCCGAGCAGTACTTC
D: TRBD1; size: many; J: TRBJ1-4; V: TRBV20-1; CDR3: CSARDRTGMGLNEKLFF; DNA: TGCAGTGCTAGAGACCGGACAGGGATGGGCCTTAATGAAAAACTGTTTTTT
D: TRBD1; size: -; J: TRBJ1-5; V: TRBV20-1; CDR3: CSATETGGNQPQHF; DNA: TGCAGTGCTACCGAAACAGGGGGCAATCAGCCCCAGCATTTT
D: -; size: -; J: TRBJ2-2; V: TRBV6-5; CDR3: CASRPLGVFGNTGELFF; DNA: TGTGCCAGCAGGCCCCTTGGGGTCTTTGGGAACACCGGGGAGCTGTTTTTT
D: -; size: many; J: TRBJ2-1; V: TRBV20-1; CDR3: CSAIPPGLEQFF; DNA: TGCAGTGCCATCCCACCGGGACTCGAGCAGTTCTTC
D: TRBD1; size: medium-sized; J: TRBJ2-5; V: TRBV5-1; CDR3: CASSSSGTGGLETQYF; DNA: TGCGCCAGCAGCTCCAGCGGGACAGGGGGCTTGGAGACCCAGTACTTC
D: TRBD1; size: many; J: TRBJ2-1; V: TRBV10-1; CDR3: CASSEETGTGVNEQFF; DNA: TGCGCCAGCAGTGAGGAGACCGGGACAGGGGTCAATGAGCAGTTCTTC
D: -; size: few; J: TRBJ1-1; V: TRBV4-1; CDR3: CASSQNRWNTEAFF; DNA: TGCGCCAGCAGCCAGAACAGGTGGAACACTGAAGCTTTCTTT
D: -; size: many; J: TRBJ1-5; V: TRBV5-5; CDR3: CASSPDSSNQPQHF; DNA: TGTGCCAGCAGCCCGGACAGCAGCAATCAGCCCCAGCATTTT
D: -; size: -; J: TRBJ1-1; V: TRBV6-5; CDR3: CASSYGGGGKAYF; DNA: TGTGCCAGCAGTTACGGTGGCGGTGGGAAAGCTTACTTT
D: -; size: -; J: TRBJ2-1; V: TRBV18; CDR3: CASSRSNNEQFF; DNA: TGTGCCAGCTCACGTAGTAACAATGAGCAGTTCTTC
D: TRBD1; size: many; J: TRBJ2-7; V: TRBV6-5; CDR3: CAAGTGPYEQYF; DNA: TGTGCCGCCGGGACAGGGCCCTACGAGCAGTACTTC
D: TRBD1; size: -; J: TRBJ1-5; V: TRBV5-1; CDR3: CASSLEGTGGQPQHF; DNA: TGCGCCAGCAGCTTGGAAGGGACAGGGGGTCAGCCCCAGCATTTT
D: -; size: -; J: TRBJ1-4; V: TRBV13; CDR3: CASSSRPEKLFF; DNA: TGTGCCAGCAGCTCCCGACCAGAAAAACTGTTTTTT
D: -; size: -; J: TRBJ2-1; V: TRBV5-1; CDR3: CASSLSSSAWGNEQFF; DNA: TGCGCCAGCAGCTTATCTTCTAGCGCGTGGGGAAATGAGCAGTTCTTC
D: -; size: medium-sized; J: TRBJ1-1; V: TRBV5-1; CDR3: CASSLGLAGRGTEAFF; DNA: TGCGCCAGCAGCTTGGGGTTGGCAGGGCGAGGCACTGAAGCTTTCTTT
D: -; size: -; J: TRBJ1-6; V: TRBV6-5; CDR3: CASRTLNGVSNSPLHF; DNA: TGTGCCAGCAGGACCCTGAACGGGGTGAGCAATTCACCCCTCCACTTT
D: TRBD1; size: few; J: TRBJ2-7; V: TRBV20-1; CDR3: CSARDLGGQGIYEQYF; DNA: TGCAGTGCTAGAGATTTAGGGGGACAGGGAATCTACGAGCAGTACTTC
D: TRBD2; size: many; J: TRBJ2-1; V: TRBV7-6; CDR3: CASSLISGRGGNEQFF; DNA: TGTGCCAGCAGCTTAATTAGCGGGAGAGGAGGCAATGAGCAGTTCTTC
D: -; size: many; J: TRBJ2-1; V: TRBV5-5; CDR3: CASSTGRNEQFF; DNA: TGTGCCAGCAGTACAGGGAGAAATGAGCAGTTCTTC
D: -; size: -; J: TRBJ2-7; V: TRBV20-1; CDR3: CSVLTGRTYEQYF; DNA: TGCAGTGTCCTAACGGGAAGAACCTACGAGCAGTACTTC
D: TRBD2; size: many; J: TRBJ2-1; V: TRBV20-1; CDR3: CSANILAGINEQFF; DNA: TGCAGTGCTAATATCCTAGCGGGGATCAATGAGCAGTTCTTC
D: -; size: medium-sized; J: TRBJ2-1; V: TRBV24-1; CDR3: CATSPQLDSPRRNEQFF; DNA: TGTGCCACCAGCCCGCAGTTGGACTCGCCTAGGCGCAATGAGCAGTTCTTC
D: -; size: many; J: TRBJ1-2; V: TRBV5-1; CDR3: CASSLVGETSEGYGYTF; DNA: TGCGCCAGCAGCTTGGTGGGAGAGACGTCCGAGGGTTATGGCTACACCTTC
D: TRBD1; size: -; J: TRBJ1-5; V: TRBV28; CDR3: CASSLHRGEEPQHF; DNA: TGTGCTAGCAGTCTCCACAGGGGTGAAGAGCCCCAGCATTTT
D: TRBD1; size: -; J: TRBJ1-1; V: TRBV20-1; CDR3: CSASTGVGTEAFF; DNA: TGCAGTGCTAGTACAGGGGTGGGCACTGAAGCTTTCTTT
D: -; size: many; J: TRBJ2-7; V: TRBV15; CDR3: CATSRGAGPRYEQYF; DNA: TGTGCCACCAGCAGAGGGGCGGGTCCCCGCTACGAGCAGTACTTC